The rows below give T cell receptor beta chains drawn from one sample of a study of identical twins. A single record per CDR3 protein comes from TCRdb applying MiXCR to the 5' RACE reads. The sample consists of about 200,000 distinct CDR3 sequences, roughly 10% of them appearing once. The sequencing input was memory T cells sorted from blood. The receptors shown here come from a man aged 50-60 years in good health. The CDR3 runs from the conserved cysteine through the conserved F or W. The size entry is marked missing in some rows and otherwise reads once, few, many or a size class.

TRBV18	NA	CASSPPGGSATEAFF
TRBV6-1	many	CASSDRDRGGNQPQHF
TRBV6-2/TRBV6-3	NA	CASGLGTVHF
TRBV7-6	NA	CASSLGSGQGGELFF
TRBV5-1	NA	CASSSKRELNNEQFF
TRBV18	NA	CASSRDYRADTQYF
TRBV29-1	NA	CSVVETGDPHEQYF
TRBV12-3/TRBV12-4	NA	CASSFDRTEQYF
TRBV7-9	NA	CASSEGTKQFF
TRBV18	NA	CASSPGLLSSGDTQYF
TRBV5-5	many	CASSRDREYGYTF
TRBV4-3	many	CASSQEAANYGYTF
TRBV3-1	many	CASSQLAGGPKTQYF
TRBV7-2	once	CASSYGTASTDTQYF
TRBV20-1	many	CSAAGTAEQYF
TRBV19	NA	CASSQQDSEAFF
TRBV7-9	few	CASSLPGQGAGELFF